The 8 T cell receptor beta chains below were found in one sample sequenced in a study of blood T cell repertoires in COVID-19. Here immunoSEQ multiplex PCR was the method, and the copy in TCRdb shows in-frame clones only, minus some. The data contain roughly 150,000 clones, around 84% of them seen just once; the ten biggest clones take up roughly 7.9%. The specimen sequenced was peripheral blood. The receptors derive from a woman between 50 and 59 years old in a cohort sampled during active or convalescent COVID-19.

This sequence joins TRBV30 and TRBJ2-3; the D gene is possibly TRBD2 (6 bases). The CDR3 runs to 14 residues. The germline V gene has CDR1 GTSNPN and CDR2 SVGIG (reference sequence). The ends were cut back, 0 bases at V and 2 bases at J, with 9 bases in the middle. CDR3 in DNA: TGTGCCTGGAGTGTGGGCGGGACCACAGATACGCAGTATTTT. Protein sequence: CAWSVGGTTDTQYF.

This clone has just a few counts. This sequence joins TRBV6-2 or TRBV6-3 and TRBJ1-1; maybe TRBD1 (6 bases). There are 13 residues in the CDR3. Between the trimmed V and J ends, which lost 6 bases and 5 bases, there was a span of 13 bases. CDR1 and CDR2 (germline): MNHEY, SVGEGT. The CDR3 nucleotides are TGTGCCAGCAGCCCGATCCAGGGGACTGAAGCTTTCTTT. It translates to CASSPIQGTEAFF.

V and J are TRBV18 and TRBJ1-3; D perhaps matches TRBD1 (5 bases). The CDR3 consists of 14 residues. Germline V gives CDR1 KGHSH, CDR2 LQKENI. The germline V and J ends were trimmed by 9 bases and 0 bases, with 12 bases remaining between them. The CDR3 DNA sequence: TGTGCCAGTTCCCAGGGTCCCTCTGGAAACACCATATATTTT. It yields the protein CASSQGPSGNTIYF.

The rearrangement links TRBV18 to TRBJ2-4; D perhaps matches TRBD2 (7 bases). Trimming removed 2 bases at V and 3 bases at J, with 14 bases between. CDR1 is KGHSH and CDR2 is LQKENI in the germline V gene. The CDR3 loop spans 16 amino acids. The CDR3 DNA sequence: TGTGCCAGCTCACCATTGGGGGGGCAGGACAAAAACATTCAGTACTTC. This translates into CASSPLGGQDKNIQYF.

This rearrangement joins TRBV7-8 to TRBJ1-1; 7 nucleotides align to TRBD1. The CDR3 runs 15 residues. After removal of 2 bases from V and 7 bases from J, the junction contained 10 bases not matched to a gene. Germline V gives CDR1 SGHVS, CDR2 FQNEAQ. CDR3 residues: CASSLRRDSSYEAFF. The CDR3 coding sequence is TGTGCCAGCAGCTTAAGAAGGGACAGCTCCTATGAAGCTTTCTTT.

This clone was seen more than once but under ten times. V gene TRBV7-2 combines with J gene TRBJ1-2, with TRBD1 matching over 12 bases. Germline V CDR1 and CDR2: SGHTA, FQGNSA. The CDR3 runs to 14 residues. Trimming at V came to 5 bases and at J to 6 bases, leaving 4 bases not matched to a gene. This chain's CDR3 is CASSPGQGANGYTF. The CDR3 DNA sequence: TGTGCCAGCAGCCCGGGACAGGGGGCCAATGGCTACACCTTC.

The V gene is TRBV12-3 or TRBV12-4, the J gene TRBJ2-7; 7 bases fit TRBD1. CDR3 size: 13 residues. V was clipped by 4 bases and J by 8 bases; unmatched bases: 8. The CDR3 here is CASSSLGDSKQYF. The CDR3 DNA is TGTGCCAGCAGTTCGTTAGGGGACAGCAAGCAGTACTTC.

This rearrangement joins TRBV6-6 to TRBJ1-1; D gene unclear. V was shortened by 6 bases and J by 4 bases, with 12 bases between the two germline ends. The CDR3 has 13 amino acids. From germline, CDR1 is MNHNY and CDR2 SVGAGI (reference sequence). The CDR3 nucleotides are TGTGCCAGCAGCCAGACGTCGGGCACTGAAGCTTTCTTT. This codes for CASSQTSGTEAFF.